These 31 T cell receptor beta chains originate from one sample sequenced in a study of glioma-infiltrating T cells after dendritic cell vaccination. The time point: after dendritic cell vaccination, including at tumor progression/relapse. The table came from immunoSEQ multiplex PCR; TCRdb's copy has only in-frame clones and leaves some out. The sample records 70,000 to 100,000 clones, under 85% being singletons. The sample was blood, taken after dendritic cell vaccination. All receptors derive from a human donor with glioblastoma.

The chain employs TRBV15 and TRBJ2-5, with 9 nucleotides matching TRBD2. In germline, CDR1 is LNHNV, CDR2 YYDKDF (reference sequence). This CDR3 spans 16 amino acids. The ends lost 0 bases at V and 5 bases at J; junction bases unmatched: 7. For the CDR3, the DNA is TGTGCCACCAGCAGAGACGGCGGGGGGGCCCAGGAGACCCAGTACTTC. Translated: CATSRDGGGAQETQYF. Complete variable domain (other parts from reference TRBV15 and TRBJ2-5): DAMVIQNPRYQVTQFGKPVTLSCSQTLNHNVMYWYQQKSSQAPKLLFHYYDKDFNNEADTPDNFQSRRPNTSFCFLDIRSPGLGDTAMYLCATSRDGGGAQETQYFGPGTRLLVL.

This clone was recorded a few times. In DNA form, the CDR3 reads TGTGCCACCAGCAGAGAGTTGGGGGGGCTAGGGAACACCGGGGAGCTGTTTTTT. This sequence encodes CATSRELGGLGNTGELFF. The chain combines TRBV15 with TRBJ2-2, with D perhaps matching TRBD2 (7 bases). Germline assignment: CDR1 LNHNV and CDR2 YYDKDF (reference sequence). The CDR3 is made up of 18 amino acids. V was pared by 0 bases and J by 1 base, with 15 bases between.

The CDR3 region is CASSVRTGGSNYGYTF. The CDR3, as DNA: TGTGCCAGCAGTGTTCGTACAGGGGGCAGCAACTATGGCTACACCTTC. The chain has TRBV25-1 and TRBJ1-2; TRBD1 matches 9 bases. From germline, CDR1 is MGHDK and CDR2 SYGVNS. J gave up 2 bases and V 4 bases, and 8 bases lay outside the gene matches. The length of the CDR3 is 16 residues.

This clone was picked up a small number of times. This chain uses TRBV6-6 with TRBJ2-7; 8 bases are a match to TRBD1. This CDR3 contains 15 residues. The germline V gene encodes CDR1 MNHNY and CDR2 SVGAGI (reference sequence). V lost 0 bases, J lost 3 bases, and 4 bases stayed unmatched. The CDR3 DNA reads as TGTGCCAGCAGTTACTCGACAGGACAGGGCTACGAGCAGTACTTC. This encodes CASSYSTGQGYEQYF.

This chain links TRBV4-2 with TRBJ2-3; TRBD2 agrees at 8 bases. Germline values: CDR1 LGHNA, CDR2 YNFKEQ. The CDR3 consists of 17 residues. After removal of 0 bases from V and 2 bases from J, the junction contained 7 bases not matched to a gene. The CDR3 here is CASSQDPAGVPTDTQYF. The CDR3 DNA reads as TGTGCCAGCAGCCAAGATCCAGCGGGGGTCCCCACAGATACGCAGTATTTT.

The CDR3 loop reads CASSLPGTGNYEQYF. The DNA of the CDR3 is TGTGCCAGCAGCCTGCCCGGGACAGGAAACTACGAGCAGTACTTC. The chain combines TRBV5-4 with TRBJ2-7, with TRBD1 identical over 8 bases. Unmatched junction bases numbered 9, after V lost 4 bases and J lost 3 bases. This CDR3 comprises 15 residues. Germline V gives CDR1 SGHNT, CDR2 YYREEE (reference sequence).

The V and J genes are TRBV20-1 and TRBJ1-1; D ambiguous. This CDR3 comprises 11 residues. Germline CDR1 DFQATT, CDR2 SNEGSKA (reference sequence). Written as DNA, the CDR3 is TGCAGGGCAATAAGTGGCACTGAAGCTTTCTTT. This codes for CRAISGTEAFF.

CDR3 in amino acids: CASSPTRDRGNQPQHF. CDR3 DNA sequence: TGTGCCAGCTCACCGACGAGGGACAGGGGAAATCAGCCCCAGCATTTT. The V call is TRBV18, the J call TRBJ1-5; 10 positions agree with TRBD1. The germline gives CDR1 KGHSH, CDR2 LQKENI. CDR3 size: 16 residues. The V segment lost 3 bases and the J segment 4 bases; nucleotides outside the gene matches: 6. The variable domain in full, with the rest retrieved from reference TRBV18 and TRBJ1-5, is NAGVMQNPRHLVRRRGQEARLRCSPMKGHSHVYWYRQLPEEGLKFMVYLQKENIIDESGMPKERFSAEFPKEGPSILRIQQVVRGDSAAYFCASSPTRDRGNQPQHFGDGTRLSIL.

The V call is TRBV10-3, the J call TRBJ1-3, with D tentatively TRBD1 (5 bases). CDR1 and CDR2 from the germline V gene are ENHRY and SYGVKD. This CDR3 is built from 14 residues. V lost 8 bases and J lost 2, with 13 bases in between. CDR3 protein: CAIGDGRAGNTIYF. CDR3 DNA sequence: TGTGCCATCGGAGATGGCAGGGCTGGAAACACCATATATTTT.

The rearrangement uses TRBV7-2 and TRBJ1-4; 7 positions agree with TRBD1. There are 13 residues in the CDR3. CDR1 is SGHTA, CDR2 FQGNSA, per germline. After removal of 3 bases from V and 10 bases from J, the junction contained 5 bases not matched to a gene. CDR3: CASSFRQGGKLFF. Written as DNA, the CDR3 is TGTGCCAGCAGCTTTAGACAGGGAGGAAAACTGTTTTTT.

This chain joins TRBV7-2 and TRBJ2-2; D perhaps matches TRBD2 (5 bases). The CDR3 totals 14 residues. CDR1 and CDR2 (germline): SGHTA, FQGNSA. With 4 bases removed from V and 0 bases from J, the gap between germline ends came to 6 bases. CDR3 sequence reads: CASSYGTNTGELFF. The CDR3 nucleotides read TGTGCCAGCAGCTACGGGACGAACACCGGGGAGCTGTTTTTT.

J is TRBJ2-1 and V is TRBV7-8, with D unresolved. Per the germline V gene, CDR1 is SGHVS and CDR2 is FQNEAQ. The CDR3 totals 14 residues. With 3 bases removed from V and 1 base from J, the gap between germline ends came to 7 bases. Here the CDR3 DNA reads TGTGCCAGCAGCTTCCGAGGTTCCTACAATGAGCAGTTCTTC. It translates to CASSFRGSYNEQFF.

The chain uses TRBV7-8 and TRBJ1-4; the match to TRBD1 covers 7 bases. CDR3 length equals 17 residues. V lost 5 bases to trimming and J lost 3 bases; unmatched junction nucleotides: 12. Germline V gives CDR1 SGHVS, CDR2 FQNEAQ. The CDR3 DNA reads as TGTGCCAGCAGCCAAGAGGAGGGGGCAATCGCTAATGAAAAACTGTTTTTT. Translated, it gives CASSQEEGAIANEKLFF.

The chain couples TRBV29-1 to TRBJ1-4, with D unresolved. CDR3 length: 10 amino acids. Trimming pared 3 bases from V and 8 bases from J, leaving 4 bases between. The germline gives CDR1 SQVTM, CDR2 ANQGSEA. This CDR3 reads CSVEGEKLFF. The DNA for the CDR3 is TGCAGCGTTGAGGGCGAAAAACTGTTTTTT.

V is TRBV6-5 and J is TRBJ1-2; no firm D call. The CDR3 extends over 12 amino acids. CDR1 is MNHEY, CDR2 SVGAGI, per germline. V lost 0 bases, J lost 8 bases, and 7 bases lay in between. The CDR3 DNA reads as TGTGCCAGCAGTTACTCTCGGGTCGGCTACACCTTC. This codes for CASSYSRVGYTF.

A note on this clone: One end of the junction varies from germline; a read error may be responsible. V usage is TRBV27 and J usage is TRBJ2-1; the match to TRBD2 covers 7 bases. Germline-derived CDR1 and CDR2 are MNHEY and SMNVEV (reference sequence). This CDR3 contains 14 residues. CDR3 coding DNA: TGTGCCAGCAGTTTATGGGGACTACCAAATGGGCAGTTCTTC. It encodes CASSLWGLPNGQFF.

The chain couples TRBV30 to TRBJ1-2; 9 nucleotides match TRBD1. Germline CDR1 is GTSNPN and CDR2 is SVGIG (reference sequence). This CDR3 is 13 amino acids long. J lost 7 bases, V lost 2 bases, and 5 bases had no gene match. Here the CDR3 DNA reads TGTGCCTGGAGTCCGGGACAGGGTCCTGGCTACACCTTC. It translates to CAWSPGQGPGYTF.

This clone was seen a single time. This sequence joins TRBV15 and TRBJ2-5, with unresolved D. This CDR3 comprises 15 residues. Germline CDR1 is LNHNV and CDR2 is YYDKDF (reference sequence). The V end was cut by 0 bases, the J end by 2 bases, with 10 bases between. The CDR3, as DNA: TGTGCCACCAGCAGAGATCGAGCAGGACAAGAGACCCAGTACTTC. Protein: CATSRDRAGQETQYF.

This clone was detected only a few times. V and J are TRBV6-1 and TRBJ2-5; D is uncertain. Germline loops: CDR1 MNHNS, CDR2 SASEGT. Trimming took off 3 bases at V and 3 bases at J, with 14 bases between the two ends. CDR3 length: 15 amino acids. CDR3 in DNA: TGTGCCAGCAGTGATATACCGACTGGAGAAGAGACCCAGTACTTC. Translated, it gives CASSDIPTGEETQYF.

The chain employs TRBV9 and TRBJ2-5; 14 positions agree with TRBD2. Germline-derived CDR1 and CDR2 are SGDLS and YYNGEE. After removal of 3 bases from V and 5 bases from J, the junction contained 6 bases not matched to a gene. This CDR3 has 16 residues. CDR3 nucleotide sequence: TGTGCCAGCAGCGAGACTAGCGGGGGGGTTCCGGAGACCCAGTACTTC. It translates to CASSETSGGVPETQYF. Looking up the rest from reference TRBV9 and TRBJ2-5 gives the full variable domain: DSGVTQTPKHLITATGQRVTLRCSPRSGDLSVYWYQQSLDQGLQFLIQYYNGEERAKGNILERFSAQQFPDLHSELNLSSLELGDSALYFCASSETSGGVPETQYFGPGTRLLVL.

V is TRBV5-1 and J is TRBJ1-1, with a weak D call TRBD1 (6 bases). CDR1 is SGHRS, CDR2 YFSETQ, per germline. CDR3 size: 17 residues. V was pared by 4 bases and J by 6 bases, with 25 bases between. As DNA, the CDR3 is TGCGCCAGCAGCCCATGGCCCCCTAGGAAGGGGGAAGCTGAAGCTTTCTTT. Protein sequence: CASSPWPPRKGEAEAFF.

The chain is built from TRBV12-2 and TRBJ1-1; TRBD1, as called in the table, went unchecked against the DNA. TRBV12-2 is annotated as a pseudogene. The CDR3 totals 16 residues. CDR3 loop: CASRMGTGILNTEAFF. CDR3 sequence (DNA): TGTGCAAGTCGCATGGGTACAGGGATCTTGAACACTGAAGCTTTCTTT.

The V and J genes are TRBV4-1 and TRBJ1-1; D remains ambiguous. This CDR3 is built from 16 residues. V lost 0 bases and J 0 bases, leaving 11 bases between the germline ends. Germline V gives CDR1 MGHRA, CDR2 YSYEKL. CDR3 sequence: CASSQESGLVNTEAFF. CDR3 nucleotide sequence: TGCGCCAGCAGCCAAGAGTCCGGTTTGGTGAACACTGAAGCTTTCTTT.

The chain recombines TRBV9 with TRBJ2-3; TRBD2 matches 8 bases. The CDR3 totals 18 residues. Germline lookup yields CDR1 SGDLS and CDR2 YYNGEE. The trim removed 0 bases at V and 3 bases at J, leaving 12 bases unmatched. The DNA of the CDR3 is TGTGCCAGCAGCGTAGGTTTTAGCGGGGTGGGTTTGACAGATACGCAGTATTTT. Protein product: CASSVGFSGVGLTDTQYF.

The rearrangement uses TRBV6-6 and TRBJ1-2, with 10 positions matching TRBD1. Trimming took 3 bases from V and 2 from J; bases not matched to a gene: 6. Per the germline V gene, CDR1 is MNHNY and CDR2 is SVGAGI (reference sequence). The CDR3 runs to 16 residues. CDR3 protein: CASSYFPGQGNYGYTF. The CDR3 DNA reads TGTGCCAGCAGTTATTTCCCGGGACAGGGGAACTATGGCTACACCTTC.

The genes are TRBV7-3 and TRBJ1-2, with no clear D. This CDR3 is built from 13 residues. Germline assignment: CDR1 SGHTA and CDR2 FQGTGA. V lost 0 bases to trimming and J lost 6 bases, with 8 bases between them. The CDR3 reads CASSLTPFNGYTF. The CDR3 nucleotides are TGTGCCAGCAGCTTAACCCCCTTTAATGGCTACACCTTC.

The chain employs TRBV28 and TRBJ1-2; a possible D gene is TRBD1 (5 bases). This CDR3 comprises 14 residues. Per germline, CDR1 MDHEN and CDR2 SYDVKM. The V and J ends lost 7 bases and 6 bases respectively, with 18 bases between them. This CDR3 is CASTQPGGKDGYTF. The CDR3 DNA is TGTGCCAGCACTCAGCCGGGGGGTAAGGATGGCTACACCTTC.

The genes are TRBV2 and TRBJ2-1; 8 positions agree with TRBD2. The CDR3 is 16 amino acids. Germline V gene lookup returns CDR1 SNHLY and CDR2 FYNNEI. The trim removed 5 bases at V and 6 bases at J, leaving 12 bases unmatched. The CDR3 reads CASSYFGNSGVNEQFF. Here the CDR3 DNA reads TGTGCCAGCAGTTACTTCGGGAATAGCGGGGTCAATGAGCAGTTCTTC. The variable domain in full, with the rest retrieved from reference TRBV2 and TRBJ2-1, is EPEVTQTPSHQVTQMGQEVILRCVPISNHLYFYWYRQILGQKVEFLVSFYNNEISEKSEIFDDQFSVERPDGSNFTLKIRSTKLEDSAMYFCASSYFGNSGVNEQFFGPGTRLTVL.

CDR3 DNA sequence: TGTGCCAGCAGCCAGACAGTTAACTATGGCTACACCTTC. Translation gives CASSQTVNYGYTF. The chain uses TRBV14 and TRBJ1-2; D is possibly TRBD1 (5 bases). CDR1 SGHDN and CDR2 FVKESK come from the germline V gene. This CDR3 has 13 amino acids. V was trimmed by 3 bases and J by 1 base, leaving 6 bases between them.

V usage is TRBV5-6 and J usage is TRBJ2-3; 12 nucleotides match TRBD2. Losses at the gene ends were 3 bases for V and 4 bases for J; bases not matched to a gene: 6. The CDR3 runs to 16 residues. In germline, CDR1 is SGHDT, CDR2 YYEEEE. The CDR3 sequence is CASSSWTSGVPDTQYF. The CDR3 region has the DNA TGTGCCAGCAGCTCCTGGACTAGCGGGGTCCCAGATACGCAGTATTTT.

The CDR3 DNA follows: TGTGCCAGCAGCTTAGCTGACCAAGAGACCCAGTACTTC. Protein product: CASSLADQETQYF. This sequence joins TRBV11-3 and TRBJ2-5; no clear D gene. Trimming cost V 1 base and J 0 bases, with 3 bases left between them. The CDR3 loop spans 13 amino acids. CDR1 SGHNT and CDR2 YENEEA come from the germline V gene.